These 21 T cell receptor beta chains came from one sample sequenced in a study of T cells in Graves' hyperthyroidism and ophthalmopathy. TCR beta CDR3 sequences were amplified from RNA transcripts. A first-round RT-PCR of the TCR CDR3 used the HTBI primer set. Each CDR3 protein is one row after TCRdb ran MiXCR on the multiplex PCR reads. The sample has hundreds of thousands of distinct CDR3 sequences; approximately 25% are singletons. The specimen was blood. The receptor source for this set is a woman aged 25 to 39 with Graves' ophthalmopathy.

This clonotype has more than one count but fewer than ten. This sequence joins TRBV18 and TRBJ1-1; TRBD1 agrees at 8 bases. This CDR3 comprises 14 residues. The V and J ends lost 6 bases and 11 bases, in that order; junction bases with no gene match: 14. Germline CDR1 KGHSH, CDR2 LQKENI. The DNA for the CDR3 is TGTGCCAGCTCCTTAACCGGGACAGGCGCACTGGCTTTCTTT. Its protein product is CASSLTGTGALAFF.

The count of this clonotype is one. V gene TRBV20-1 combines with J gene TRBJ1-3; D remains unclear. Germline lookup yields CDR1 DFQATT and CDR2 SNEGSKA (reference sequence). V shed 5 bases and J shed 1 base, with 3 bases lying between them. The length of the CDR3 is 11 residues. CDR3 loop: CSALSGNTIYF. CDR3 nucleotides: TGCAGTGCTTTATCTGGAAACACCATATATTTT.

This clonotype was recorded at least ten times. The rearrangement joins TRBV29-1 to TRBJ2-5; the D gene is possibly TRBD2 (6 bases). The CDR3 consists of 15 residues. Between the trimmed V and J ends, which lost 4 bases and 1 base, there was a span of 16 bases. Germline loops: CDR1 SQVTM, CDR2 ANQGSEA. This CDR3 is CSVARDPRAQETQYF. Here the CDR3 DNA reads TGCAGCGTTGCGCGGGACCCCCGAGCCCAAGAGACCCAGTACTTC.

This clonotype has more than one count but fewer than ten. A read error may explain this, as a much larger clone is one base away. The CDR3 region has the DNA TGTACCAGCAGTTGGCAGATCCGTCAGCCCCAGCATTTT. Protein product: CTSSWQIRQPQHF. This sequence joins TRBV27 and TRBJ1-5; D gene unclear. This CDR3 contains 13 residues. Germline V gene lookup returns CDR1 MNHEY and CDR2 SMNVEV (reference sequence).

As regards this clonotype: The conserved phenylalanine or tryptophan normally closing the CDR3 is absent here, so this likely arose from a read error. This rearrangement joins TRBV7-1 to TRBJ2-6, with D maybe TRBD2 (7 bases). TRBV7-1 is assigned to the ORF class and has an uncertain function. The CDR3 extends over 20 amino acids. V dropped 3 bases and J dropped 0 bases, with 21 bases sitting between them. The CDR3 spells CASSSRRGGTWFSGANVLTL. The CDR3 DNA reads TGTGCCAGCAGCTCCCGGAGGGGAGGGACATGGTTCTCTGGGGCCAACGTCCTGACTCTC.

Many counts were recorded for this clonotype. The chain has TRBV12-3 or TRBV12-4 and TRBJ2-2; the match to TRBD1 covers 8 bases. The V segment lost 5 bases and the J segment 3 bases; nucleotides outside the gene matches: 5. The CDR3 length is 15 residues. Written as DNA, the CDR3 is TGTGCCAGCAGTCCACAGGGGGGAGACACCGGGGAGCTGTTTTTT. Its translation: CASSPQGGDTGELFF.

This chain connects TRBV6-4 to TRBJ2-2; tentatively, D is TRBD2 (6 bases). Trimming removed 5 bases at V and 4 bases at J, with 11 bases between. Germline-derived CDR1 and CDR2 are MRHNA and SNTAGT. The CDR3 is 14 amino acids. CDR3 in amino acids: CASSYGDSTGELFF. CDR3 in DNA: TGTGCCAGCAGTTACGGGGACTCCACCGGGGAGCTGTTTTTT.

In this sample, this clonotype turned up many times. This chain connects TRBV27 to TRBJ2-7; 10 nucleotides match TRBD1. The germline V gene encodes CDR1 MNHEY and CDR2 SMNVEV (reference sequence). V was clipped by 11 bases and J by 5 bases; unmatched bases: 18. The CDR3 runs to 16 residues. The CDR3 reads CAGPQRDGTGVHEQYF. As DNA, the CDR3 is TGTGCCGGACCTCAACGGGACGGGACAGGGGTTCACGAGCAGTACTTC.

This clonotype was detected ten times or more. The chain is built from TRBV11-2 and TRBJ2-2, with TRBD2 matching over 7 bases. The CDR3 runs 15 residues. Germline CDR1 SGHAT, CDR2 FQNNGV. Trimming at V came to 5 bases and at J to 4 bases, leaving 7 bases not matched to a gene. The CDR3 bases are TGTGCCAGCAGCCCCCGGACTAGTCCCACCGGGGAGCTGTTTTTT. This encodes CASSPRTSPTGELFF.

This clonotype was recorded many times. The J gene is TRBJ2-2, the V gene TRBV27, with 8 bases that match TRBD1. The V and J ends lost 6 bases and 6 bases, in that order; junction bases with no gene match: 6. The CDR3 is made up of 14 amino acids. CDR1 MNHEY and CDR2 SMNVEV come from the germline V gene (reference sequence). Here the CDR3 reads CASRTGVVPGELFF. The CDR3 DNA is TGTGCCAGCAGGACAGGGGTAGTTCCCGGGGAGCTGTTTTTT.

This clonotype was counted at least ten times. The rearrangement joins TRBV6-5 to TRBJ1-3; D is undetermined. From germline, CDR1 is MNHEY and CDR2 SVGAGI. The V end lost 8 bases, the J end lost 0 bases, and 11 bases lay between the germline ends. The CDR3 totals 14 residues. CDR3 nucleotide sequence: TGTGCCAGCGGGCGGACGGACTCTGGAAACACCATATATTTT. Translation: CASGRTDSGNTIYF.

This clonotype was picked up a small number of times. The rearrangement joins TRBV6-2 or TRBV6-3 to TRBJ1-1; D uncertain. The CDR3 is 12 amino acids. The germline gives CDR1 MNHEY, CDR2 SVGEGT. Trimming removed 3 bases at V and 6 bases at J, with 8 bases between. CDR3 sequence: CASSYPFAEAFF. CDR3 DNA: TGTGCCAGCAGTTATCCTTTCGCTGAAGCTTTCTTT.

The chain recombines TRBV6-2 or TRBV6-3 with TRBJ1-1, with D unresolved. V lost 4 bases and J lost 2, with 14 bases in between. The CDR3 totals 15 residues. Germline loops: CDR1 MNHEY, CDR2 SVGEGT. The CDR3: CASSWGGKGNTEAFF. The CDR3 bases are TGTGCCAGCAGTTGGGGAGGGAAGGGAAACACTGAAGCTTTCTTT.

Ten or more counts support this clonotype. The genes are TRBV6-5 and TRBJ1-1; D may be TRBD1 (6 bases). Germline V lookup: CDR1 MNHEY, CDR2 SVGAGI. The V gene lost 2 bases and the J gene lost 3 bases, with 10 bases spanning the gap. CDR3 length: 14 amino acids. CDR3 protein: CASSYIRGDTEAFF. The CDR3 DNA follows: TGTGCCAGCAGTTACATTAGGGGGGACACTGAAGCTTTCTTT.

This chain uses TRBV11-2 with TRBJ1-3; D call uncertain. The V and J ends lost 1 base and 4 bases respectively, with 8 bases between them. The CDR3 has 14 amino acids. Germline V CDR1 and CDR2: SGHAT, FQNNGV. For the CDR3, the DNA is TGTGCCAGCAGCTTAGTTGGCAGAGGAAACACCATATATTTT. It codes for CASSLVGRGNTIYF.

This clonotype has at least ten counts. The rearrangement joins TRBV15 to TRBJ2-2; no firm D call. The V end was cut by 3 bases, the J end by 3 bases, with 14 bases between. Germline-derived CDR1 and CDR2 are LNHNV and YYDKDF (reference sequence). CDR3 length equals 16 residues. CDR3 DNA: TGTGCCACCAGCAGGACTGACGGGCCGCACACCGGGGAGCTGTTTTTT. This codes for CATSRTDGPHTGELFF.

This clonotype was seen a few times. CDR3 amino acids: CSARVPGQGIFGYTF. The CDR3, as DNA: TGCAGTGCTAGAGTGCCGGGACAGGGCATTTTTGGCTACACCTTC. The chain couples TRBV20-1 to TRBJ1-2; 9 bases match TRBD1. Germline loops: CDR1 DFQATT, CDR2 SNEGSKA (reference sequence). The length of the CDR3 is 15 residues. Losses at the gene ends were 1 base for V and 7 bases for J; bases not matched to a gene: 10.

This clonotype has ten or more counts. The rearrangement links TRBV28 to TRBJ2-6, with D tentatively TRBD1 or TRBD2 (7 bases each). V dropped 2 bases and J dropped 0 bases, with 23 bases sitting between them. Germline assignment: CDR1 MDHEN and CDR2 SYDVKM. The CDR3 is 21 residues long. CDR3 nucleotide sequence: TGTGCCAGCAGTTTAGGGGATCCGGCAGGGGGGGTTCTCTCTGGGGCCAACGTCCTGACTTTC. Its translation: CASSLGDPAGGVLSGANVLTF. Variable domain in full (rest from reference TRBV28 and TRBJ2-6): DVKVTQSSRYLVKRTGEKVFLECVQDMDHENMFWYRQDPGLGLRLIYFSYDVKMKEKGDIPEGYSVSREKKERFSLILESASTNQTSMYLCASSLGDPAGGVLSGANVLTFGAGSRLTVL.

V usage is TRBV15 and J usage is TRBJ1-2, with D unclear. V lost 0 bases to trimming and J lost 0 bases, with 8 bases between them. Germline loops: CDR1 LNHNV, CDR2 YYDKDF (reference sequence). CDR3 length equals 15 residues. The CDR3 region has the DNA TGTGCCACCAGCAGAGATACTAGGCCTAACTATGGCTACACCTTC. This gives the protein CATSRDTRPNYGYTF.

This clonotype was counted many times. The V and J genes are TRBV5-6 and TRBJ1-1; D not certain. The CDR3 extends over 14 amino acids. Germline CDR1 and CDR2: SGHDT and YYEEEE. V was cut by 2 bases and J by 4 bases, with 12 bases left in between. CDR3 sequence reads: CASSFLGLGTEAFF. CDR3 DNA: TGTGCCAGCAGCTTCTTGGGCCTGGGCACTGAAGCTTTCTTT.

The CDR3 region is CATVSSAFEEAFF. In DNA form, the CDR3 reads TGTGCCACCGTCTCAAGTGCTTTTGAAGAAGCTTTCTTT. The chain has TRBV6-2 or TRBV6-3 and TRBJ1-1, with D hard to call. Germline assignment: CDR1 MNHEY and CDR2 SVGEGT. The CDR3 is 13 residues long. Trimming removed 10 bases from V and 8 bases from J, with 20 bases in between.